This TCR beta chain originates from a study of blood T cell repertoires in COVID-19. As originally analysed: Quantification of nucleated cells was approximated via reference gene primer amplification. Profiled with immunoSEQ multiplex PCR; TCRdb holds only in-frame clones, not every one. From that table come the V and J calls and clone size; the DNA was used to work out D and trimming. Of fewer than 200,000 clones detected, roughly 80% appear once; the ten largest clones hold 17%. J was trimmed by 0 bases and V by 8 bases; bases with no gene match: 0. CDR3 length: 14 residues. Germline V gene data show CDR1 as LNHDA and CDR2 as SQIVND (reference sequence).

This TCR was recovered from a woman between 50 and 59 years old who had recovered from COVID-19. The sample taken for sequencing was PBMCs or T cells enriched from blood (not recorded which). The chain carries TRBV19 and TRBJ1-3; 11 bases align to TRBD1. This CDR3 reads CASGTGGSGNTIYF. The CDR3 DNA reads TGTGCCAGTGGGACAGGGGGCTCTGGAAACACCATATATTTT.